One sample yielded the 8 T cell receptor beta chains listed below, sequenced in a study of T cell responses to AZD1222 COVID-19 vaccine. Measured with immunoSEQ multiplex PCR; TCRdb has only the in-frame clones, and not every one. The sample shows about 160,000 clones, approximately 94% of them seen only once. The starting material was peripheral blood, obtained 28 days after the second AZD1222 dose. All receptors come from an adult who received the AZD1222 COVID-19 vaccine.

This clone was counted once. J is TRBJ2-1 and V is TRBV2; no firm D call. The CDR3 has 12 amino acids. Trimming took 6 bases from V and 8 from J, leaving 11 bases between them. Germline V gene data show CDR1 as SNHLY and CDR2 as FYNNEI. This CDR3 reads CASRWEGYEQFF. The CDR3 nucleotides read TGTGCCAGCAGGTGGGAAGGCTATGAGCAGTTCTTC. The variable domain in full, completed from reference TRBV2 and TRBJ2-1, reads EPEVTQTPSHQVTQMGQEVILRCVPISNHLYFYWYRQILGQKVEFLVSFYNNEISEKSEIFDDQFSVERPDGSNFTLKIRSTKLEDSAMYFCASRWEGYEQFFGPGTRLTVL.

The chain recombines TRBV21-1 with TRBJ2-7; the DNA was not used to check the table's D call, TRBD1. TRBV21-1 is a recognized pseudogene. There are 12 residues in the CDR3. The CDR3 DNA reads TGTGCCAGCAGCGGCTGGTCCTACGAGCAGTACTTC. This translates into CASSGWSYEQYF.

V gene TRBV2 combines with J gene TRBJ2-1, with 12 bases matching TRBD2. The CDR3 consists of 21 residues. Germline V gene data show CDR1 as SNHLY and CDR2 as FYNNEI. After removal of 5 bases from V and 1 base from J, the junction contained 18 bases not matched to a gene. In nucleotides, the CDR3 is TGTGCCAGCAGTCTCCCCCCCATGACTAGCGGGAGTTGGGGGTCCTACAATGAGCAGTTCTTC. It specifies CASSLPPMTSGSWGSYNEQFF.

The chain links TRBV11-2 to TRBJ2-7; TRBD2 matches at 9 bases. Germline V gene sequence: CDR1 SGHAT, CDR2 FQNNGV. V trimming: 5 bases; J trimming: 2 bases; junction bases outside the gene matches: 7. The CDR3 runs to 15 residues. The DNA for the CDR3 is TGTGCCAGCAGCCAAACTAGCGGGCCCGCCTACGAGCAGTACTTC. Its translation is CASSQTSGPAYEQYF.

This clone was detected only once. The chain links TRBV5-8 to TRBJ2-1; 13 nucleotides match TRBD2. This CDR3 region has 17 residues. The germline V gene has CDR1 SGHTS and CDR2 YDEGEE. With V trimmed by 0 bases and J by 3 bases, 3 bases remained unmatched. This chain's CDR3 is CASSLGLAGGLYNEQFF. Here the CDR3 DNA reads TGTGCCAGCAGCTTGGGACTAGCGGGAGGTCTCTACAATGAGCAGTTCTTC.

DNA of the CDR3: TGTGCCAGTAGTATCCCGGACGGGAAAGCCTACGAGCAGTACTTC. This encodes CASSIPDGKAYEQYF. The J gene is TRBJ2-7, the V gene TRBV19; the D gene is possibly TRBD2 (5 bases). V lost 3 bases to trimming and J lost 2 bases, with 14 bases between them. There are 15 residues in the CDR3. Germline-derived CDR1 and CDR2 are LNHDA and SQIVND (reference sequence).

This clone was recorded only once. The chain carries TRBV9 and TRBJ1-3; D unresolved. The germline V gene has CDR1 SGDLS and CDR2 YYNGEE. CDR3 length: 13 residues. V was shortened by 0 bases and J by 7 bases, with 8 bases between the two germline ends. This chain's CDR3 is CASSVGGWNTIYF. CDR3 DNA: TGTGCCAGCAGCGTAGGAGGTTGGAACACCATATATTTT.

The rearrangement uses TRBV18 and TRBJ1-1; TRBD1 matches 9 bases. Germline CDR1 reads KGHSH; CDR2 reads LQKENI. The CDR3 contains 14 residues. V was clipped by 4 bases and J by 3 bases; unmatched bases: 3. The CDR3 DNA reads as TGTGCCAGCTCACGGGGACAGGGAGACACTGAAGCTTTCTTT. Translating gives CASSRGQGDTEAFF. Supplemented by reference TRBV18 and TRBJ1-1, the full variable domain reads NAGVMQNPRHLVRRRGQEARLRCSPMKGHSHVYWYRQLPEEGLKFMVYLQKENIIDESGMPKERFSAEFPKEGPSILRIQQVVRGDSAAYFCASSRGQGDTEAFFGQGTRLTVV.